This record covers a single T cell receptor beta chain. This CDR3 has 15 amino acids. The V and J ends lost 4 bases and 0 bases respectively, with 12 bases between them. Germline assignment: CDR1 ENHRY and CDR2 SYGVKD. The data originate from a study of shared clonotypes between healthy human individuals. Turning to the study itself: Every donor yielded three CD4 naive, three CD4 memory, two CD8 naive and one CD8 memory plate.

Generated by immunoSEQ multiplex PCR, the TCRdb table keeps only in-frame clones and is missing some. The table shows 1.4 million to 1.5 million clones, with roughly 95% occurring only once. The receptor was isolated from a man in his thirties or forties in good health. The chain carries TRBV10-3 and TRBJ2-5; D tentatively reads TRBD1 or TRBD2 (5 bases each). Sequenced: naive CD4+ T cells sorted from blood. Subset specified: CD45RA+ positively selected. The CDR3 DNA follows: TGTGCCATCAGTGGGGCCCCGGGACACCAAGAGACCCAGTACTTC. Amino acids: CAISGAPGHQETQYF.